The 8 T cell receptor beta chains given below trace back to one sample, sequenced in a study of control samples from healthy donors and cancer patients. The assay was immunoSEQ multiplex PCR, and TCRdb's table has in-frame clones only and misses some. The sample yields about 52,000 clones, over 85% seen once. What was sequenced was blood. These receptors were collected from a man aged 30-40 years in good health.

V usage is TRBV13 and J usage is TRBJ2-1; 14 bases agree with TRBD2. Looked up from germline, CDR1 is PRHDT and CDR2 is FYEKMQ (reference sequence). After removal of 3 bases from V and 6 bases from J, the junction contained 10 bases not matched to a gene. The CDR3 has 18 residues. The CDR3 loop reads CASSLGLAGVVGANEQFF. The CDR3 DNA is TGTGCCAGCAGCTTGGGACTAGCGGGAGTAGTCGGGGCCAATGAGCAGTTCTTC.

The rearrangement uses TRBV30 and TRBJ2-3; D ambiguous. Germline loops: CDR1 GTSNPN, CDR2 SVGIG (reference sequence). V was clipped by 4 bases and J by 0 bases, with 11 bases between them. The CDR3 is 14 residues long. The CDR3 loop reads CAWIIKSSTDTQYF. The CDR3 DNA is TGTGCCTGGATTATTAAGTCTAGCACAGATACGCAGTATTTT.

This clone appeared a single time. This chain connects TRBV6-1 to TRBJ2-5, with 7 positions matching TRBD2. The CDR3 has 17 residues. V gave up 3 bases and J gave up 5 bases; unmatched junction bases: 15. Germline CDR1 and CDR2: MNHNS and SASEGT. The CDR3 is CASSEGGERRWPETQYF. CDR3 DNA: TGTGCCAGCAGTGAGGGGGGGGAGCGGAGATGGCCGGAGACCCAGTACTTC.

This clone was seen just once. The genes are TRBV3-1 (or the pseudogene TRBV3-2) and TRBJ2-3; D gene unclear. Trimming shortened V by 1 base and J by 4 bases, and 3 bases separated the two germline ends. The CDR3 covers 12 residues. Germline assignment: CDR1 LGHDT and CDR2 YNNKEL (reference sequence). CDR3 region: CASSQGADTQYF. CDR3 DNA: TGTGCCAGCAGCCAAGGGGCAGATACGCAGTATTTT.

This chain connects TRBV7-3 to TRBJ2-6; D possibly corresponds to TRBD2 (6 bases). V was cut by 1 base and J by 0 bases, with 25 bases left in between. The CDR3 is 22 residues long. The germline CDR1 and CDR2 sequences are SGHTA and FQGTGA. The CDR3 sequence is CASSLRGRSPRKNSSGANVLTF. The CDR3 nucleotides read TGTGCCAGCAGCTTAAGGGGGAGGTCCCCTAGGAAGAATAGCTCTGGGGCCAACGTCCTGACTTTC.

The V and J genes are TRBV28 and TRBJ1-2; TRBD1 matches at 7 bases. Germline CDR1 reads MDHEN; CDR2 reads SYDVKM. V dropped 6 bases and J dropped 0; count of bases not matched to a gene: 7. This CDR3 comprises 15 residues. CDR3 nucleotides: TGTGCCAGCAGCCTCAGGGGGGGAGCTAACTATGGCTACACCTTC. It yields the protein CASSLRGGANYGYTF.

CDR3 nucleotide sequence: TGTGCCAGCAGGGCGACAGGGGCCTACGAGCAGTACTTC. This codes for CASRATGAYEQYF. The gene calls are TRBV2 and TRBJ2-7, with TRBD1 matching 8 bases. The germline V gene encodes CDR1 SNHLY and CDR2 FYNNEI. Trimming cost V 6 bases and J 2 bases; bases outside gene matches: 3. The CDR3 has 13 residues.

V is TRBV5-6 and J is TRBJ1-1, with D perhaps matching TRBD1 (5 bases). Germline CDR1 and CDR2: SGHDT and YYEEEE. The length of the CDR3 is 12 residues. V was cut by 2 bases and J by 10 bases, with 12 bases left in between. The chain's CDR3 is CASSFSQGRAFF. As DNA, the CDR3 is TGTGCCAGCAGCTTTTCGCAGGGACGAGCTTTCTTT.